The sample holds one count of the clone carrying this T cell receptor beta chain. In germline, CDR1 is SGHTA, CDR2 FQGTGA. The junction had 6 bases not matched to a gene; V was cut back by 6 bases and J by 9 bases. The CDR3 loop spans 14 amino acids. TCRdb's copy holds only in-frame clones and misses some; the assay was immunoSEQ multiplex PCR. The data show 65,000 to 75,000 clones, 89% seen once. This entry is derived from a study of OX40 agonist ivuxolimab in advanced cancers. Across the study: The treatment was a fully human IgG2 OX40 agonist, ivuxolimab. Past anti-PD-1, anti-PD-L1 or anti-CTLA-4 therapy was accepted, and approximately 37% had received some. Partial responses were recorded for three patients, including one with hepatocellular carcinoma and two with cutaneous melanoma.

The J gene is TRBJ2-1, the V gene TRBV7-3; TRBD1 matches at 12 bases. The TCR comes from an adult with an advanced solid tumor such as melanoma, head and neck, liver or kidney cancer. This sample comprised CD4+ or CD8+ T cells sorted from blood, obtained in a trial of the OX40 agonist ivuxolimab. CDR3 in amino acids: CASSPGTGGREQFF. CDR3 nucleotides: TGTGCCAGCAGTCCCGGGACAGGGGGCCGTGAGCAGTTCTTC. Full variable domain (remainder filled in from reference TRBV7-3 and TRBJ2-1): GAGVSQTPSNKVTEKGKYVELRCDPISGHTALYWYRQSLGQGPEFLIYFQGTGAADDSGLPNDRFFAVRPEGSVSTLKIQRTERGDSAVYLCASSPGTGGREQFFGPGTRLTVL.